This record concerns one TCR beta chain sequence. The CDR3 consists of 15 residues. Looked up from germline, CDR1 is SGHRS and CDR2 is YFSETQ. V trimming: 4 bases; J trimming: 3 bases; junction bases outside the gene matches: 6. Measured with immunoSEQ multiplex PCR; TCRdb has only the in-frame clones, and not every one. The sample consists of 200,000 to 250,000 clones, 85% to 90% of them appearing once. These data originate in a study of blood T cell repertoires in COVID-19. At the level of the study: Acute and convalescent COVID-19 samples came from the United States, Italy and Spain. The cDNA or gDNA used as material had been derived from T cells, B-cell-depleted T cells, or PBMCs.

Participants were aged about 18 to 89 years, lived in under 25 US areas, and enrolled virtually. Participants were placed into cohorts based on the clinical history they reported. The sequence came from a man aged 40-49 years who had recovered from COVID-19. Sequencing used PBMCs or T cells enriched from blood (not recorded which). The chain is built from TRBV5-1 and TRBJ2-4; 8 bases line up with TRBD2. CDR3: CASSAGLEVKNIQYF. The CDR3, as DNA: TGCGCCAGCAGCGCGGGACTAGAAGTCAAAAACATTCAGTACTTC.